These T cell receptor beta chains were read from a single sample in a study of CD8 T cells in ankylosing spondylitis. TCRdb re-derived calls from the 5' RACE reads in MiXCR, one entry per CDR3 protein. The sample has 200,000 to 300,000 distinct CDR3 sequences, approximately 9% seen once. Material for sequencing was blood, either unsorted or a sorted T cell fraction (not recorded which). The receptor set was obtained from a male donor with ankylosing spondylitis or in good health (not recorded which). The CDR3 runs from the conserved cysteine through the conserved F or W. The D gene is left open where the match is weak. Where a row states a size, it is once, few, many or the class of an expanded clone; other rows omit it.

j_gene	d_gene	v_gene	abundance	CDR3aa	CDR3nt
TRBJ1-2	-	TRBV20-1	many	CSARDQGNYGYTF	TGCAGTGCTAGAGATCAGGGGAACTATGGCTACACCTTC
TRBJ2-1	-	TRBV7-8	few	CASRYARLAARRGHEQFF	TGTGCCAGCAGATACGCAAGGCTAGCGGCGCGCCGGGGGCATGAGCAGTTCTTC
TRBJ1-1	TRBD1	TRBV5-1	many	CASSLAGGDDTEAFF	TGCGCCAGCAGCTTAGCAGGGGGCGATGACACTGAAGCTTTCTTT
TRBJ2-5	-	TRBV7-2	-	CASSRSATGRETQYF	TGTGCCAGCAGCCGTTCCGCGACAGGGAGGGAGACCCAGTACTTC
TRBJ2-2	-	TRBV7-3	few	CASSSTGNTGELFF	TGTGCCAGCAGCTCGACAGGGAACACCGGGGAGCTGTTTTTT
TRBJ2-1	-	TRBV18	many	CASSPGPVEQFF	TGTGCCAGCTCCCCTGGCCCGGTTGAGCAGTTCTTC
TRBJ2-5	-	TRBV30	many	CAWSVHTGTQYF	TGTGCCTGGAGTGTACACACTGGGACCCAGTACTTC
TRBJ1-1	TRBD1	TRBV5-1	many	CASSLGTGSETEAFF	TGCGCCAGCAGCTTGGGGACAGGGAGTGAAACTGAAGCTTTCTTT
TRBJ2-1	TRBD2	TRBV3-1	many	CASSQSGTSGNEQFF	TGTGCCAGCAGCCAATCAGGGACTAGCGGGAATGAGCAGTTCTTC
TRBJ2-7	-	TRBV6-5	many	CASSYSGITYEQYF	TGTGCCAGCAGTTACTCTGGCATTACCTACGAGCAGTACTTC
TRBJ2-1	-	TRBV7-9	many	CASSLGLPYNEQFF	TGTGCCAGCAGCTTAGGACTGCCTTACAATGAGCAGTTCTTC
TRBJ1-2	-	TRBV25-1	many	CASSGLSSLGYTF	TGTGCCAGCAGTGGCCTAAGCTCGCTTGGCTACACCTTC
TRBJ2-6	-	TRBV28	-	CASSLWASRDSGANVLTF	TGTGCCAGCAGTTTATGGGCGTCGAGGGACTCTGGGGCCAACGTCCTGACTTTC
TRBJ2-3	TRBD2	TRBV20-1	many	CSASASGATDTQYF	TGCAGTGCTAGCGCCAGCGGGGCCACAGATACGCAGTATTTT
TRBJ2-2	-	TRBV5-5	many	CASSLVLGTDANTGELFF	TGTGCCAGCAGCTTGGTTCTTGGCACGGACGCGAACACCGGGGAGCTGTTTTTT
TRBJ2-2	-	TRBV4-1	many	CASSQDRADTGELFF	TGCGCCAGCAGCCAAGATCGGGCAGATACCGGGGAGCTGTTTTTT
TRBJ1-1	TRBD1	TRBV4-2	many	CASSYGTGPMNTEAFF	TGTGCCAGCAGCTATGGGACAGGGCCTATGAACACTGAAGCTTTCTTT
TRBJ2-1	TRBD1	TRBV5-1	-	CASSKDRGLREQFF	TGCGCCAGCAGTAAGGACAGGGGGCTTCGTGAGCAGTTCTTC
TRBJ2-2	-	TRBV9	many	CASSDGLTWTGELFF	TGTGCCAGCAGCGATGGGTTGACTTGGACCGGGGAGCTGTTTTTT
TRBJ2-7	TRBD2	TRBV25-1	few	CATAAGVIDYEQYF	TGTGCCACCGCCGCGGGGGTTATCGACTACGAGCAGTACTTC
TRBJ2-3	-	TRBV12-3/TRBV12-4	many	CASSPDGEPVTDTQYF	TGTGCCAGCAGCCCGGACGGGGAACCTGTCACAGATACGCAGTATTTT
TRBJ2-1	-	TRBV30	-	CAWGTGNEQFF	TGTGCCTGGGGAACAGGTAATGAGCAGTTCTTC
TRBJ2-7	TRBD1	TRBV7-7	-	CASSLGIGTGMDEQYF	TGTGCTAGCAGCTTAGGTATCGGGACAGGGATGGACGAGCAGTACTTC
TRBJ2-1	-	TRBV3-1	many	CASSQESWDSPSYNEQFF	TGTGCCAGCAGCCAAGAATCGTGGGACTCGCCCTCCTACAATGAGCAGTTCTTC
TRBJ1-5	-	TRBV12-3/TRBV12-4	-	CASSLGVGWQPQHF	TGTGCCAGCAGTTTGGGGGTTGGGTGGCAGCCCCAGCATTTT
TRBJ1-1	TRBD1	TRBV6-2/TRBV6-3	many	CASRRQGHVYTEAFF	TGTGCCAGCAGACGACAGGGGCATGTGTACACTGAAGCTTTCTTT
TRBJ2-7	-	TRBV30	-	CAWSPPDYEQYF	TGTGCCTGGAGCCCACCGGATTACGAGCAGTACTTC
TRBJ2-3	TRBD1	TRBV6-2/TRBV6-3	-	CASRGQGREFEGGPVSDTQYF	TGTGCCAGCAGAGGACAGGGGCGCGAGTTTGAGGGAGGGCCGGTATCAGATACGCAGTATTTT
TRBJ2-1	-	TRBV7-3	many	CASSLEGVWNEQFF	TGTGCCAGCAGCTTAGAGGGAGTTTGGAATGAGCAGTTCTTC
TRBJ1-2	-	TRBV20-1	many	CSAIPTGTRGYTF	TGCAGTGCTATTCCGACAGGAACGCGGGGCTACACCTTC
TRBJ2-1	-	TRBV12-3/TRBV12-4	few	CASTSVGGAYGEQFF	TGTGCCAGCACCTCCGTGGGGGGGGCCTATGGGGAGCAGTTCTTC
TRBJ2-2	-	TRBV7-8	many	CASSPRGRANTGELFF	TGTGCCAGCAGCCCCCGTGGGCGGGCGAACACCGGGGAGCTGTTTTTT
TRBJ1-2	-	TRBV10-3	many	CAISERQPNYGYTF	TGTGCCATCAGTGAGCGGCAGCCTAACTATGGCTACACCTTC
TRBJ1-5	-	TRBV27	few	CASIPRDTDSRGNQPQHF	TGTGCCAGCATCCCCCGGGACACGGATTCTAGGGGCAATCAGCCCCAGCATTTT
TRBJ1-2	-	TRBV10-1	few	CASSESLTNGYTF	TGCGCCAGCAGTGAGTCTCTAACAAATGGCTACACCTTC
TRBJ1-2	-	TRBV7-9	many	CASSFPGRNYGYTF	TGTGCCAGCAGCTTTCCGGGGCGGAACTATGGCTACACCTTC
TRBJ1-6	-	TRBV7-2	many	CASSLVASSYNSPLHF	TGTGCCAGCAGCTTAGTAGCCAGCTCCTATAATTCACCCCTCCACTTT
TRBJ1-1	-	TRBV6-2/TRBV6-3	-	CASSSPGGAEAFF	TGTGCCAGCAGTAGTCCGGGGGGCGCTGAAGCTTTCTTT
TRBJ2-1	-	TRBV7-2	many	CASSLSPREFYNEQFF	TGTGCCAGCAGCTTAAGTCCCAGGGAGTTCTACAATGAGCAGTTCTTC
TRBJ2-5	-	TRBV29-1	-	CSVGARRQTQYF	TGCAGCGTTGGGGCTCGCCGACAGACCCAGTACTTC
TRBJ2-1	-	TRBV6-1	-	CASRKPRGFQYNEQFF	TGTGCCAGCAGAAAACCAAGGGGATTCCAATACAATGAGCAGTTCTTC
TRBJ2-1	TRBD2	TRBV24-1	few	CATSAPALAGNEQFF	TGTGCCACCAGTGCCCCGGCTCTAGCGGGTAATGAGCAGTTCTTC
TRBJ2-1	TRBD2	TRBV20-1	few	CSARVSGREREQFF	TGCAGTGCTAGAGTTAGCGGGAGGGAGCGGGAGCAGTTCTTC
TRBJ2-7	-	TRBV5-1	many	CASSPGSAYEQYF	TGCGCCAGCAGCCCCGGATCGGCCTACGAGCAGTACTTC
TRBJ1-4	TRBD1	TRBV4-3	many	CASSHGTGVGSEKLFF	TGCGCCAGCAGCCATGGGACAGGGGTAGGGAGTGAAAAACTGTTTTTT
TRBJ2-3	-	TRBV20-1	-	CSARVISTDTQYF	TGCAGTGCTAGAGTGATAAGCACAGATACGCAGTATTTT